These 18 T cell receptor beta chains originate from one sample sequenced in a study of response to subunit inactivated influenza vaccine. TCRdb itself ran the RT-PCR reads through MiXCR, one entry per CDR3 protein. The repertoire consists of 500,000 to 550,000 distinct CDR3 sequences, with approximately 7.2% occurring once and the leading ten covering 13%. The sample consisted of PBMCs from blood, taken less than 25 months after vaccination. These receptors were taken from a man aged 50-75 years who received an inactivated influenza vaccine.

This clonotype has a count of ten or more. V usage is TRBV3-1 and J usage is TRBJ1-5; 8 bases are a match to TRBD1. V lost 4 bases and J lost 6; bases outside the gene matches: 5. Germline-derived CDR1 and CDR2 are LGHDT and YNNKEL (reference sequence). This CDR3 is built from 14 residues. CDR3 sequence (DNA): TGTGCCAGCAGCCGCGGGACAGGAGGTCAGCCCCAGCATTTT. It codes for CASSRGTGGQPQHF.

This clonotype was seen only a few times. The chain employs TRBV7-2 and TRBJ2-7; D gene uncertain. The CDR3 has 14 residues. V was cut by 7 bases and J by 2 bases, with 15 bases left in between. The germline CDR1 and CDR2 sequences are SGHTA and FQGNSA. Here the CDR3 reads CASTVRTQPYEQYF. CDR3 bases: TGTGCCAGCACCGTTCGAACCCAACCCTACGAGCAGTACTTC.

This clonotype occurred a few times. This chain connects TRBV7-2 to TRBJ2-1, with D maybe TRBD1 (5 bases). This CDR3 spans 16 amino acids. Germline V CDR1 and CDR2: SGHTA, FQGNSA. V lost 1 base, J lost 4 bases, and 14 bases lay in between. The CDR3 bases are TGTGCCAGCAGCTTAGGAATAGGGGCAGGGTACAATGAGCAGTTCTTC. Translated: CASSLGIGAGYNEQFF.

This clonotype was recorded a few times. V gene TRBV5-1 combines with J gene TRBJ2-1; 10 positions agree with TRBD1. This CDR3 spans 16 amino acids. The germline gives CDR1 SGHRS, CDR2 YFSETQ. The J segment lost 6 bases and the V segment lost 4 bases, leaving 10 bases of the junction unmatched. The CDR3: CASSGPGTGEGNEQFF. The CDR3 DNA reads TGCGCCAGCAGCGGGCCCGGGACAGGGGAAGGCAATGAGCAGTTCTTC.

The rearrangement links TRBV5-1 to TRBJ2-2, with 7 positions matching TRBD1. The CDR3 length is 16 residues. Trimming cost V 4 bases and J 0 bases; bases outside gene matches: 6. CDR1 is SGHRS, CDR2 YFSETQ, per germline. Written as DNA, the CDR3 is TGCGCCAGCAGCCTCGGACAGGCGACGAACACCGGGGAGCTGTTTTTT. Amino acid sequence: CASSLGQATNTGELFF.

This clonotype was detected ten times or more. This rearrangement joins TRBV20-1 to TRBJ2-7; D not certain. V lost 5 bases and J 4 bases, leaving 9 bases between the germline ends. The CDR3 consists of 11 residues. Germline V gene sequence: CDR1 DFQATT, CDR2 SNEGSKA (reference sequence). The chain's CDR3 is CSAEVAYEQYF. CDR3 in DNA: TGCAGTGCTGAGGTCGCTTACGAGCAGTACTTC.

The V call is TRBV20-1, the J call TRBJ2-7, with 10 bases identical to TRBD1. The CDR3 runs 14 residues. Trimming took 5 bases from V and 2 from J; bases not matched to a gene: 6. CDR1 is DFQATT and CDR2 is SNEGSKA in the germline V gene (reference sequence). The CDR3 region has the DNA TGCAGTGCTTCCCGGGACAGGGGCACCTACGAGCAGTACTTC. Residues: CSASRDRGTYEQYF.

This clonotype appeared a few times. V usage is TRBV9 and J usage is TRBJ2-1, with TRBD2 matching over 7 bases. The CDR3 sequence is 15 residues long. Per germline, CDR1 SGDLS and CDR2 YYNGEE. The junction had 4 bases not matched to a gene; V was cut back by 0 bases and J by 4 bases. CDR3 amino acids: CASSVVQGGYNEQFF. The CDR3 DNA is TGTGCCAGCAGCGTAGTTCAGGGAGGGTACAATGAGCAGTTCTTC.

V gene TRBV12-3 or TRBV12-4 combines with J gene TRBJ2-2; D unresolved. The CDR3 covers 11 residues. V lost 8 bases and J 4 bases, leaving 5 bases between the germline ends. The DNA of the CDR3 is TGTGCCAGCTTTTTCACCGGGGAGCTGTTTTTT. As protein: CASFFTGELFF.

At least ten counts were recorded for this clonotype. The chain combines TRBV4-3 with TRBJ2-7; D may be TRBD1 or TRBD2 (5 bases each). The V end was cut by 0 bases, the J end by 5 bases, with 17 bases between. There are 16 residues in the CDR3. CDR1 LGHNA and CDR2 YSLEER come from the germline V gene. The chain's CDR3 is CASSQDLIGTMDEQYF. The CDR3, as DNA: TGCGCCAGCAGCCAAGATCTTATAGGGACGATGGACGAGCAGTACTTC.

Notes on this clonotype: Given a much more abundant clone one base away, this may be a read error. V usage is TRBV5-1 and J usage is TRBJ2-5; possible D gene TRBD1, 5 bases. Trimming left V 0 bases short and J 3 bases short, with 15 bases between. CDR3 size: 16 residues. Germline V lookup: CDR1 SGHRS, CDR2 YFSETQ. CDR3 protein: CASSLGPIGDEETQYF. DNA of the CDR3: TGCGCCAGCAGCTTGGGTCCGATAGGGGATGAAGAGACCCAGTACTTC.

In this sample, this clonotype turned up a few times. The CDR3 loop reads CASSTLAGANEQYF. Here the CDR3 DNA reads TGTGCCAGCAGCACCCTAGCGGGAGCCAACGAGCAGTACTTC. The chain combines TRBV7-2 with TRBJ2-7; 10 bases fit TRBD2. The germline gives CDR1 SGHTA, CDR2 FQGNSA. This CDR3 contains 14 residues. V shed 5 bases and J 5 bases; nucleotides not matched to a gene: 6.

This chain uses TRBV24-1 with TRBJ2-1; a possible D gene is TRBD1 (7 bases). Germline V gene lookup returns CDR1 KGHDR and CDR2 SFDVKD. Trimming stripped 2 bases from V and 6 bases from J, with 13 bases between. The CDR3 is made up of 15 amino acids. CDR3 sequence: CATSDWSGGLNEQFF. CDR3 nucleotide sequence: TGTGCCACCAGTGATTGGTCAGGGGGGCTCAATGAGCAGTTCTTC.

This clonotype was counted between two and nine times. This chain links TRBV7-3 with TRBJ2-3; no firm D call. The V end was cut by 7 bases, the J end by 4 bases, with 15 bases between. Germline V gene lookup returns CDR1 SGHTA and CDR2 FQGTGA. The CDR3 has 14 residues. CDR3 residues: CASNAGVQSDTQYF. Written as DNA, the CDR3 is TGTGCCAGCAATGCTGGCGTACAGTCAGATACGCAGTATTTT.

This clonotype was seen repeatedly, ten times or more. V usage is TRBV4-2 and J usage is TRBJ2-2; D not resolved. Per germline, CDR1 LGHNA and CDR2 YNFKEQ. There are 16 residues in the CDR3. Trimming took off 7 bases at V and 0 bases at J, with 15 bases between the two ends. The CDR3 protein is CASTPFAGPNTGELFF. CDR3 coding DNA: TGTGCCAGCACCCCGTTCGCAGGACCGAACACCGGGGAGCTGTTTTTT.

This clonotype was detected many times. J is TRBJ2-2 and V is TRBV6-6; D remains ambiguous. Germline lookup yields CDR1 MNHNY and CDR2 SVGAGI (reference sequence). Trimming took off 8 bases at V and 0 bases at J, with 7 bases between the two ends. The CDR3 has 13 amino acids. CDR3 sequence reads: CASRLSNTGELFF. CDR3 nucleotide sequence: TGTGCCAGCCGGCTCTCGAACACCGGGGAGCTGTTTTTT.

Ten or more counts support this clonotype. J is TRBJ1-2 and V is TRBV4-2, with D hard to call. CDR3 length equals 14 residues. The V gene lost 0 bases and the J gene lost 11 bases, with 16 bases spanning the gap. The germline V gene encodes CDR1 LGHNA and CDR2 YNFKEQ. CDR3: CASSQEDQDGRYTF. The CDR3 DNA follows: TGTGCCAGCAGCCAAGAAGACCAGGACGGGCGGTACACCTTC.

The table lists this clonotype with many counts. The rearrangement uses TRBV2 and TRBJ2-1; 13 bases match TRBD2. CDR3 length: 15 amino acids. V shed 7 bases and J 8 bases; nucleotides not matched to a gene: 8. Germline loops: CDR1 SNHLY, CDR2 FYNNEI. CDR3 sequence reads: CASTPGTSGVHEQFF. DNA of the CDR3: TGTGCCAGCACCCCCGGGACTAGCGGGGTCCATGAGCAGTTCTTC.